This TCR beta chain was documented in a study of blood T cell repertoires in COVID-19. The CDR3 loop spans 15 amino acids. V lost 5 bases, J lost 0 bases, and 3 bases stayed unmatched. The V gene's germline CDR1 is SGHVT and CDR2 SQSDAQ. TCRdb's table, derived via immunoSEQ multiplex PCR, lists solely in-frame clones and lacks some. The data show around 230,000 clones, with over 75% seen just once and 9.5% to 13% held by the top ten. The chain has TRBV7-4 and TRBJ2-4, with TRBD2 matching over 8 bases. The sequence came from a man aged 50-59 years with COVID-19, enrolled during active disease. Material: peripheral blood. For the CDR3, the DNA is TGTGCCAGCAGCCACCGGGAGGGAGCCAAAAACATTCAGTACTTC. It codes for CASSHREGAKNIQYF. The full variable domain, rest sourced from reference TRBV7-4 and TRBJ2-4, is GAGVSQSPRYKVAKRGRDVALRCDSISGHVTLYWYRQTLGQGSEVLTYSQSDAQRDKSGRPSGRFSAERPERSVSTLKIQRTEQGDSAVYLCASSHREGAKNIQYFGAGTRLSVL.